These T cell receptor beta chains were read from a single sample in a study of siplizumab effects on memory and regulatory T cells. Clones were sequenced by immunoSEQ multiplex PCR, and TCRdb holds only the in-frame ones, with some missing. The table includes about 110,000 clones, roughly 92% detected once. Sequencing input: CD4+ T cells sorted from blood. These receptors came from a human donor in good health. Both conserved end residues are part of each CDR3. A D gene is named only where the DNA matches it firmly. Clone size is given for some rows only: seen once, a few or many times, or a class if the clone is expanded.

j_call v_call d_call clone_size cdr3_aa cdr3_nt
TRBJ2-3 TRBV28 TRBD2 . CASSPAGTSGTDTQYF TGTGCCAGCAGTCCAGCCGGGACTAGCGGCACAGATACGCAGTATTTT
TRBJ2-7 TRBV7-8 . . CASSLDKGITYEQYF TGTGCCAGCAGCTTAGACAAGGGAATAACCTACGAGCAGTACTTC
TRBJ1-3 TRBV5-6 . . CASSLRGVGNTIYF TGTGCCAGCAGCTTGAGGGGGGTTGGAAACACCATATATTTT
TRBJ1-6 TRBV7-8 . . CASSLERGGRDSPLHF TGTGCCAGCAGCTTAGAACGTGGCGGCCGGGATTCACCCCTCCACTTT
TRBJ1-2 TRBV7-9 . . CASSNPTGRIGGYTF TGTGCCAGCAGCAACCCAACAGGAAGGATAGGCGGCTACACCTTC
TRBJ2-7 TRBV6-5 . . CASSLRGGSEQYF TGTGCCAGCAGCTTAAGAGGGGGGTCCGAGCAGTACTTC
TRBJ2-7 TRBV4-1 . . CASSQWTLSSYEQYF TGCGCCAGCAGCCAATGGACGCTCAGCTCCTACGAGCAGTACTTC
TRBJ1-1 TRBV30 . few CAWSGAGNTEAFF TGTGCCTGGAGTGGGGCAGGGAACACTGAAGCTTTCTTT
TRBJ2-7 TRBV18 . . CASSPTQGNGDEQYF TGTGCCAGCTCACCGACCCAGGGTAACGGGGACGAGCAGTACTTC
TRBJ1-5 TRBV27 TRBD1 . CASSLFSGQGYQPQHF TGTGCCAGCAGTTTATTCTCGGGACAGGGATATCAGCCCCAGCATTTT
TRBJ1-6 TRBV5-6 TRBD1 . CASSVRQGSSYNSPLHF TGTGCCAGCAGCGTTCGACAGGGAAGCTCCTATAATTCACCCCTCCACTTT
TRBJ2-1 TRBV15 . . CATSRDRGEQFF TGTGCCACCAGCAGAGATAGGGGGGAGCAGTTCTTC
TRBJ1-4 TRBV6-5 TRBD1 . CASSYETGTNEKLFF TGTGCCAGCAGTTACGAGACAGGGACTAATGAAAAACTGTTTTTT
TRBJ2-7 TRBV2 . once CASSEVGVGREQYF TGTGCCAGCAGTGAAGTAGGGGTGGGACGAGAGCAGTACTTC
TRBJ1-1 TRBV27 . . CASSLRQFMNTEAFF TGTGCCAGCAGTTTAAGGCAGTTCATGAACACTGAAGCTTTCTTT
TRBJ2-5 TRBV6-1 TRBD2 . CASSDRGRAGETQYF TGTGCCAGCAGTGATCGCGGGAGGGCCGGGGAGACCCAGTACTTC
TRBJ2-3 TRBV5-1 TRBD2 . CASSRTSGDADTQYF TGCGCCAGCAGCCGGACTAGCGGGGATGCAGATACGCAGTATTTT
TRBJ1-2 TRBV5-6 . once CASSFISPTVGSGYTF TGTGCCAGCAGCTTTATTAGCCCCACCGTGGGGTCAGGCTACACCTTC